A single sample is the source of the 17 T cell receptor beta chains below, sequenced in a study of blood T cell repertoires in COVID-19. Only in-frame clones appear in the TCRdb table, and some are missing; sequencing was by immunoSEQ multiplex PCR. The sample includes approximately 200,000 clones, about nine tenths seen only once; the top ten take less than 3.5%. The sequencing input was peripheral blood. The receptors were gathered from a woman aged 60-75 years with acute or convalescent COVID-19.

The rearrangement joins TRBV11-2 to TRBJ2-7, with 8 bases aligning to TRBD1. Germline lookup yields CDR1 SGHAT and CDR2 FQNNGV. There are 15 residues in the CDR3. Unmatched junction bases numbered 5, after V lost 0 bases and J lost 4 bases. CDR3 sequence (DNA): TGTGCCAGCAGCTTAGAGACAGGGGTGAGGTACGAGCAGTACTTC. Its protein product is CASSLETGVRYEQYF.

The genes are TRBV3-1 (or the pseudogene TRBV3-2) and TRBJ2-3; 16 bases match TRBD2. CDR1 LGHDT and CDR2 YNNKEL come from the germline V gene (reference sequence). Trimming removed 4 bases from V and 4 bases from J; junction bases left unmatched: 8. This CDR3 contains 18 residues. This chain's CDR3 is CASSRGTSGRGAPDTQYF. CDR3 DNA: TGTGCCAGCAGCCGAGGGACTAGCGGGAGGGGGGCCCCAGATACGCAGTATTTT.

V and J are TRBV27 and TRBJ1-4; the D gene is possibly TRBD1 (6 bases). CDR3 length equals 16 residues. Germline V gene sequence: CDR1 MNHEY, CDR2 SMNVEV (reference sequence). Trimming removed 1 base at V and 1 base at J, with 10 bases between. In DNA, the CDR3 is TGTGCCAGCAGTTTATGGGGGGGGCGAACTAATGAAAAACTGTTTTTT. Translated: CASSLWGGRTNEKLFF.

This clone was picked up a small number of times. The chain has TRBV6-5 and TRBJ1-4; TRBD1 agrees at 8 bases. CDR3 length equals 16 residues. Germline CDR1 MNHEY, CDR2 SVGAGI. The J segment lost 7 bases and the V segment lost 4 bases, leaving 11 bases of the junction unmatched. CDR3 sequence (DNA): TGTGCCAGCAGTTTTGACAGGGGATGGGTTGGTGAAAAACTGTTTTTT. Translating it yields CASSFDRGWVGEKLFF.

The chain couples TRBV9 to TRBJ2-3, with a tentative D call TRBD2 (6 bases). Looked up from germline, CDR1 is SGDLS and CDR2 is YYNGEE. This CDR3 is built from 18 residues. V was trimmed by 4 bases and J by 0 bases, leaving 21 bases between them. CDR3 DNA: TGTGCCAGCAGCCCTTCGCGGGGAGGAACTTCTAGCACAGATACGCAGTATTTT. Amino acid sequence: CASSPSRGGTSSTDTQYF. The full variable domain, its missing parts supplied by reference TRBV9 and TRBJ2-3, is DSGVTQTPKHLITATGQRVTLRCSPRSGDLSVYWYQQSLDQGLQFLIQYYNGEERAKGNILERFSAQQFPDLHSELNLSSLELGDSALYFCASSPSRGGTSSTDTQYFGPGTRLTVL.

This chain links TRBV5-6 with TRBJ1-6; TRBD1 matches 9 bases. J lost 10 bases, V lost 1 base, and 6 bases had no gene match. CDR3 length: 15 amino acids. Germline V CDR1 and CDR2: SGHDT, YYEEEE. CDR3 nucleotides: TGTGCCAGCAGCTTGCCGGGACAGGGAGCGTCACCCCTCCACTTT. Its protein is CASSLPGQGASPLHF.

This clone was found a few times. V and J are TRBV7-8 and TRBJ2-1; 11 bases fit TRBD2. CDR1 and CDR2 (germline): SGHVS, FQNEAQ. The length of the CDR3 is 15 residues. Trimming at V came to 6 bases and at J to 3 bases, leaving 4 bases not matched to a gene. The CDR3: CASRPTSGSYNEQFF. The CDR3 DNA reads TGTGCCAGCAGACCCACTAGCGGGAGCTACAATGAGCAGTTCTTC. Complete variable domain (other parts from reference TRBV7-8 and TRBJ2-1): GAGVSQSPRYKVAKRGQDVALRCDPISGHVSLFWYQQALGQGPEFLTYFQNEAQLDKSGLPSDRFFAERPEGSVSTLKIQRTQQEDSAVYLCASRPTSGSYNEQFFGPGTRLTVL.

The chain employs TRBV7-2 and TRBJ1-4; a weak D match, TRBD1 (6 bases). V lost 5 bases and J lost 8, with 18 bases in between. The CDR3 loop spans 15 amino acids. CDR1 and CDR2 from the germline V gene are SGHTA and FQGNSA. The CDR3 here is CASSEKGGAQEKLFF. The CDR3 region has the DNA TGTGCCAGCAGCGAGAAGGGGGGGGCGCAAGAAAAACTGTTTTTT.

This CDR3 reads CASSPPGAGTSPGELFF. The CDR3 DNA sequence: TGTGCCAGCAGTCCCCCCGGTGCAGGGACTTCGCCCGGGGAGCTGTTTTTT. This rearrangement joins TRBV7-2 to TRBJ2-2; the D gene is possibly TRBD2 (6 bases). Trimming removed 6 bases at V and 6 bases at J, with 23 bases between. Germline assignment: CDR1 SGHTA and CDR2 FQGNSA. The CDR3 runs 17 residues. The full variable domain, in which reference TRBV7-2 and TRBJ2-2 provide the parts outside the CDR3, is GAGVSQSPSNKVTEKGKDVELRCDPISGHTALYWYRQSLGQGLEFLIYFQGNSAPDKSGLPSDRFSAERTGGSVSTLTIQRTQQEDSAVYLCASSPPGAGTSPGELFFGEGSRLTVL.

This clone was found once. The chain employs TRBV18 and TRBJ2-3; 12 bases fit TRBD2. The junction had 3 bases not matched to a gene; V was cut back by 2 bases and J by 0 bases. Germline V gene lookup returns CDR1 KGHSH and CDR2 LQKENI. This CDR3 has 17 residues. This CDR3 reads CASSPGLAGTSTDTQYF. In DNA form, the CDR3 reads TGTGCCAGCTCACCAGGACTAGCGGGGACTAGCACAGATACGCAGTATTTT.

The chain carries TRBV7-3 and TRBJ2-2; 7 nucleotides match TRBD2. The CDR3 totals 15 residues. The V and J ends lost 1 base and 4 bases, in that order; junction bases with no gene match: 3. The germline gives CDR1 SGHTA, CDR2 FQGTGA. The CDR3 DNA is TGTGCCAGCAGCTTAAGACTAGCAGGCACCGGGGAGCTGTTTTTT. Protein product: CASSLRLAGTGELFF.

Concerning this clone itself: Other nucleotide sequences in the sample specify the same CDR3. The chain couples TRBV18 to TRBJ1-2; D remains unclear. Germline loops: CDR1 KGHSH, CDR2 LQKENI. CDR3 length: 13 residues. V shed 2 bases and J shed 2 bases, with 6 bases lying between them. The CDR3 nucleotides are TGTGCCAGCTCACCATCCAGGAACTATGGCTACACCTTC. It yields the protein CASSPSRNYGYTF.

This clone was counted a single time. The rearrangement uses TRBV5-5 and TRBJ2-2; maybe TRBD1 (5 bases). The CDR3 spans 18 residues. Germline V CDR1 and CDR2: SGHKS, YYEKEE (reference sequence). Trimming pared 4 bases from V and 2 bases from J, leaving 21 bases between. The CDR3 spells CASSPEGRRVVNTGELFF. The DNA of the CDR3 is TGTGCCAGCAGCCCCGAAGGGCGCAGGGTGGTAAACACCGGGGAGCTGTTTTTT. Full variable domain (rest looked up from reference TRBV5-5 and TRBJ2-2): DAGVTQSPTHLIKTRGQQVTLRCSPISGHKSVSWYQQVLGQGPQFIFQYYEKEERGRGNFPDRFSARQFPNYSSELNVNALLLGDSALYLCASSPEGRRVVNTGELFFGEGSRLTVL.

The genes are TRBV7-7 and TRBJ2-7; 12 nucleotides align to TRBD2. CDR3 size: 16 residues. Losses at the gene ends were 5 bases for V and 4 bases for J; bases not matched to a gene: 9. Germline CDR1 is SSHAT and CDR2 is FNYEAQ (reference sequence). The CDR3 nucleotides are TGTGCCAGCAGCGCAGGGCCGGGACTAGCGGGTTACGAGCAGTACTTC. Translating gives CASSAGPGLAGYEQYF.

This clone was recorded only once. The CDR3 nucleotides are TGTGCCAGCAGTTTAAGGGGGGGGTCCCAGCATTTT. Its translation is CASSLRGGSQHF. J is TRBJ1-5 and V is TRBV12-3 or TRBV12-4, with a tentative D call TRBD1 (6 bases). Trimming stripped 2 bases from V and 11 bases from J, with 10 bases between. The CDR3 extends over 12 amino acids.

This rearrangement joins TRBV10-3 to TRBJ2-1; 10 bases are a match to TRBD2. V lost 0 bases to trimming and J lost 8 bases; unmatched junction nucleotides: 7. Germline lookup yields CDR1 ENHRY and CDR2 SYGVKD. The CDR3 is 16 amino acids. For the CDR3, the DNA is TGTGCCATCAGTGAGTCGAGTAGCGGGGGGTCCCATGAGCAGTTCTTC. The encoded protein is CAISESSSGGSHEQFF.

CDR3 in amino acids: CAWSHRGNQPQHF. The CDR3 bases are TGTGCCTGGAGTCACAGGGGGAATCAGCCCCAGCATTTT. This chain links TRBV30 with TRBJ1-5; 8 nucleotides agree with TRBD1. Germline CDR1 reads GTSNPN; CDR2 reads SVGIG (reference sequence). The V segment lost 2 bases and the J segment 4 bases; nucleotides outside the gene matches: 1. The CDR3 sequence is 13 residues long.